This T cell receptor beta chain was captured in a study of CD4 T cells in relation to SARS-CoV-2 and coronaviruses (dated by TCRdb to the early 2020s). In the study overall: In the ViraFEST assay, PBMCs were cultured with antigen for approximately 11 days, after which TCR beta CDR3s were sequenced to identify antigen-specific clonal expansions. A different, Illumina-based TCR-beta assay was used to sequence expansion assays from other donors in the study. The study assessed, at the TCR clonotype level, memory CD4+ T cell crossreactivity between SARS-CoV-2 and common cold coronavirus spike proteins. Of the 12 convalescent patients, 8 were male and 4 were female, and two of the subjects were Hispanic. The full convalescent cohort of approximately 13 patients had a median age of about 40 years, ranging from about 21 to 75 years. HLA restriction was mapped for shared crossreactive spike epitopes using patient-derived lymphoblastoid cell lines. The Adaptive Biotechnologies TCR-sequencing kit was used to sequence samples from a few pre-COVID donors and the naive versus memory experiments, whereas other data were Illumina-based.

What the study reported, not specific to this receptor: The study was limited by small numbers of patients and tested TCRs. In about 60% of donors, memory CD4+ clonotypes turned up that crossrecognized SARS-CoV-2 and at least one common cold coronavirus spike. Naive versus memory sequencing indicated that memory recall responses, rather than primary responses primed during culture, are detected by the assay. Because no donor provided both pre-pandemic and post-infection samples, tracing the source of pre-existing responses was limited. Because the crossreactivity analysis focused on spike protein, crossreactivity against other viral proteins was not assessed. Crossreactive clones showed significantly weaker SARS-CoV-2-driven expansion than monoreactive clones, consistent with antigenic imprinting.

CEF-cultured naive and memory CD4+ T cell DNA received survey-level immunoSEQ TCR-beta sequencing. The authors' analysis ran thus. During preprocessing, nonproductive sequences were discarded, as were any CDR3s that did not begin with C, did not end with F or W, or were shorter than 7 amino acids. The MANAFEST web app was used to call antigen-specific clonotypes on the basis of expansion compared with the reference and with other culture wells. A clone counted as positive if significantly expanded in 2 of 3 replicate wells versus the reference culture at FDR below 0.05. Positive clones also required significant expansion versus all other tandem wells and an odds ratio above 5. Cultured and uncultured naive and memory CD4+ repertoires were searched for CDR3s previously identified as spike- and CEF-reactive. CDR3 homology was quantified as pairwise Levenshtein distance, calculated with the stringdist R package after three terminal residues were trimmed from each end. In its TCRdb copy, this immuneACCESS table keeps in-frame sequences only and misses some clones. Where compared with another copy, unresolved V genes explain less than half of these, and the others have no known cause. From that table come the V and J calls and clone size; the DNA was used to work out D and trimming. The sample contains around 35,000 clones, more than 65% of them found a single time. The top ten hold under 6% of the sample.

To note about this clone: No antigen is known for it. Base qualities were left out, and no much larger clone turns up one base away.

To separate naive from memory CD4+ T cells, cryopreserved PBMCs first underwent CD4 enrichment and then EasySep naive CD4+ T cell enrichment. For roughly 11 days, sorted naive or memory CD4+ T cells (over 9 x 10^4) were cultured at a 1:1 ratio with T cell-depleted PBMCs and CEF peptides. Triplicate replicate wells were generally used for each peptide culture condition. PBMCs were isolated from leukapheresis product or whole blood by Ficoll-Paque PLUS gradient centrifugation. The PBMCs went either fresh into the expansion assay or into cryopreservation at -140 degrees C. The QIAamp Micro DNA Kit was used to extract genomic DNA from the CD4+ T cells. Via the germline V gene, CDR1 is MGHRA and CDR2 YSYEKL. V loses 4 bases at its end and J loses 4 bases; junction bases beyond the gene matches: 4. Including cysteine and phenylalanine, the CDR3 has 13 amino acids. The sequence is cut down to CDR3 DNA, 39 bases in frame from base 1.

Sequencing was carried out using naive CD4+ T cells from PBMCs, cultured in vitro. The cell subset or site label for this specimen denotes: naive CD4+ T cells isolated by negative enrichment. This clonotype originated in an adult with COVID-19. The chain uses TRBV4-1 and TRBJ2-7; the junction holds 7 bases that match TRBD2. The nucleotides are TGCGCCAGCAGCCCGAGGCGGGAGTACGAGCAGTACTTC. Translation gives CASSPRREYEQYF.